Below, 9 T cell receptor beta chains from the same sample are listed, as sequenced in a study of T cells in localized non-small cell lung cancer. Sequencing used immunoSEQ multiplex PCR; TCRdb keeps in-frame clones, though not all of them. Among approximately 21,000 clones listed, approximately 91% were seen once. The starting material was peripheral blood mononuclear cells, obtained before any cancer treatment. The receptors originated from a male donor aged 60 or older with stage II lung adenocarcinoma.

In the case of this clone: One junction end disagrees with the germline gene, perhaps due to a read error. Other DNA sequences of this sample code for an identical CDR3. The rearrangement joins TRBV7-8 to TRBJ1-2; D perhaps matches TRBD1 (6 bases). CDR1 and CDR2 from the germline V gene are SGHVS and FQNEAQ. CDR3 length equals 14 residues. This CDR3 is CASSQGKAFYGYTF. The CDR3 DNA reads as TGTGCCAGCAGCCAGGGGAAGGCGTTCTATGGTTACACCTTC.

The DNA of the CDR3 is TGCGCCAGCAGTGAGATTTTGACGGGCGAGCAGTACTTC. It translates to CASSEILTGEQYF. The chain links TRBV10-1 to TRBJ2-7, with D uncertain. This CDR3 has 13 residues. Germline V gives CDR1 WNHNN, CDR2 SYGVQD (reference sequence). V was clipped by 2 bases and J by 6 bases, with 11 bases between them.

The chain uses TRBV6-5 and TRBJ2-3; D tentatively reads TRBD1 or TRBD2 (5 bases each). This CDR3 region has 15 residues. CDR1 MNHEY and CDR2 SVGAGI come from the germline V gene. Deletions cut 2 bases from V and 6 bases from J, with 15 bases between. In DNA, the CDR3 is TGTGCCAGCAGTTACCGGGACCCGACCGAGGATACGCAGTATTTT. Its translation is CASSYRDPTEDTQYF.

The chain couples TRBV12-1 to TRBJ2-7. TRBV12-1 has pseudogene status. CDR3 length: 11 residues. The CDR3 loop is CASSFVWEQYF. The DNA of the CDR3 is TGTGCCAGCAGCTTTGTATGGGAGCAGTACTTC.

The chain links TRBV28 to TRBJ1-6; D is undetermined. V lost 8 bases, J lost 5 bases, and 13 bases lay in between. The CDR3 contains 14 residues. Germline loops: CDR1 MDHEN, CDR2 SYDVKM. CDR3 in DNA: TGTGCCAGCGCTCCCGGCGGGAATAATTCACCCCTCCACTTT. Protein: CASAPGGNNSPLHF.

The chain joins TRBV28 to TRBJ2-7, with 9 bases fitting TRBD2. This CDR3 has 17 amino acids. The trim removed 4 bases at V and 4 bases at J, leaving 14 bases unmatched. The germline V gene encodes CDR1 MDHEN and CDR2 SYDVKM. The CDR3 reads CASSSREGTAGGYEQYF. The CDR3 DNA sequence: TGTGCCAGCAGTTCACGCGAGGGGACCGCGGGGGGGTACGAGCAGTACTTC.

The chain uses TRBV6-6 and TRBJ1-1, with 9 bases identical to TRBD1. Trimming took 2 bases from V and 6 from J; bases not matched to a gene: 7. This CDR3 is built from 15 residues. The V gene's germline CDR1 is MNHNY and CDR2 SVGAGI (reference sequence). The CDR3 loop is CASSYTGQGPSEAFF. The DNA of the CDR3 is TGTGCCAGCAGTTACACGGGACAGGGTCCGTCTGAAGCTTTCTTT.

This clone was seen once. The rearrangement joins TRBV18 to TRBJ1-1, with a tentative D call TRBD1 (5 bases). Germline-derived CDR1 and CDR2 are KGHSH and LQKENI. V was clipped by 4 bases and J by 4 bases, with 13 bases between them. CDR3 length equals 14 residues. Here the CDR3 DNA reads TGTGCCAGCTCACGGGGGGGTGGTGGCACTGAAGCTTTCTTT. This translates into CASSRGGGGTEAFF.

Concerning this clone itself: An end of the junction does not agree with germline; a read error may underlie this. This same CDR3 is encoded by further DNA sequences in the sample. The chain recombines TRBV7-2 with TRBJ1-5; D is undetermined. CDR1 is SGHTA, CDR2 FQGNSA, per germline. The CDR3 spans 15 residues. The CDR3, as DNA: TGTGCCAGCAGCCTAGCCCACGGTGCTTATCAGCCCCAGCATTTT. This sequence encodes CASSLAHGAYQPQHF.